Listed below are T cell receptor beta chains from one sample, sequenced in a study of human T cells and chemical hapten exposure. TCRdb redid the calling of the RACE reads with MiXCR, one entry per CDR3 protein. The profile covers 370,000 or so distinct CDR3 sequences, with nearly 5% appearing a single time and under 3% taken by the ten largest. The material was whole blood, obtained in connection with sensitization to the hapten diphenylcyclopropenone (DPC). Every receptor here comes from a woman aged 45-59 years with alopecia areata. Some clones in this sample may be carry-over from other donors' samples. Each CDR3 is given with its conserved first and last residue. Each record gives: J gene, V gene, clone size, D gene, CDR3 protein, CDR3 DNA. The D gene is left open where the match is weak. Not all rows give a size; the values are once, few, many and, for expanded clones, a class.

>TRBJ2-3|TRBV29-1|few|NA
CSVDSGTTDTQYF
TGCAGCGTTGATAGCGGCACCACAGATACGCAGTATTTT
>TRBJ1-2|TRBV4-2|few|NA
CASSQDAADYGYTF
TGTGCCAGCAGCCAAGATGCGGCAGACTATGGCTACACCTTC
>TRBJ1-1|TRBV9|many|NA
CASSVAWGTEAFF
TGTGCCAGCAGCGTAGCGTGGGGGACTGAAGCTTTCTTT
>TRBJ2-3|TRBV20-1|many|NA
CSRGGPDTQYF
TGCAGCCGTGGGGGGCCAGATACGCAGTATTTT
>TRBJ2-2|TRBV7-9|many|TRBD1
CASSYGTGHTGELFF
TGTGCCAGCAGCTACGGGACAGGTCACACCGGGGAGCTGTTTTTT
>TRBJ2-1|TRBV15|many|TRBD2
CATPWASGTYNEQFF
TGTGCCACCCCGTGGGCTAGCGGCACCTACAATGAGCAGTTCTTC
>TRBJ1-5|TRBV5-1|few|TRBD1
CASSLGDSLNQPQHF
TGCGCCAGCAGCTTAGGGGACAGTCTCAATCAGCCCCAGCATTTT
>TRBJ2-3|TRBV20-1|NA|TRBD2
CSVGRLAGGDTQYF
TGCAGTGTTGGGAGACTAGCGGGGGGGGATACGCAGTATTTT
>TRBJ2-1|TRBV27|many|TRBD2
CASSLRASGGLYNEQFF
TGTGCCAGCAGTTTAAGGGCTAGCGGGGGGCTCTACAATGAGCAGTTCTTC
>TRBJ2-3|TRBV24-1|NA|NA
CATSPGTARDTQYF
TGTGCCACCAGCCCCGGGACTGCTCGGGATACGCAGTATTTT
>TRBJ1-2|TRBV12-3/TRBV12-4|many|NA
CASSPRLYYGYTF
TGTGCCAGCAGTCCCAGGCTATACTATGGCTACACCTTC
>TRBJ2-7|TRBV7-2|NA|NA
CASSPRGSGPYEQYF
TGTGCCAGCAGCCCCCGGGGGAGCGGACCCTACGAGCAGTACTTC
>TRBJ1-5|TRBV7-2|many|NA
CASSLPGFRPQHF
TGTGCCAGCAGCTTACCAGGGTTTCGGCCCCAGCATTTT
>TRBJ1-6|TRBV7-2|many|TRBD1
CASSFGQANSPLHF
TGTGCCAGCAGCTTCGGACAGGCTAATTCACCCCTCCACTTT
>TRBJ2-7|TRBV4-1|many|TRBD1
CASSQGTTGAVYEQYF
TGCGCCAGCAGCCAAGGTACGACAGGGGCAGTCTACGAGCAGTACTTC
>TRBJ1-2|TRBV10-3|many|NA
CAINHDSNGYTF
TGTGCCATCAATCACGACTCAAATGGCTACACCTTC
>TRBJ2-2|TRBV20-1|few|NA
CSAREETRTGELFF
TGCAGTGCTAGAGAAGAGACACGGACCGGGGAGCTGTTTTTT
>TRBJ2-3|TRBV15|many|NA
CATSREGWGQTDTQYF
TGTGCCACCAGCAGAGAAGGATGGGGGCAAACAGATACGCAGTATTTT
>TRBJ2-2|TRBV13|many|NA
CASSAEGTGELFF
TGTGCCAGCTCAGCGGAGGGCACCGGGGAGCTGTTTTTT
>TRBJ2-7|TRBV4-3|many|TRBD1
CASSQSGTGDYEQYF
TGCGCCAGCAGCCAATCCGGGACAGGGGACTACGAGCAGTACTTC
>TRBJ1-1|TRBV5-1|many|NA
CASSLEGQPQAEAFF
TGCGCCAGCAGCTTGGAGGGGCAGCCTCAGGCAGAAGCTTTCTTT
>TRBJ1-1|TRBV28|NA|NA
CASSVQGLSEAFF
TGTGCCAGCAGTGTACAGGGATTGAGCGAAGCTTTCTTT
>TRBJ1-1|TRBV10-2|NA|NA
CASSLTGEFEAFF
TGCGCCAGCAGTCTGACAGGAGAGTTTGAAGCTTTCTTT
>TRBJ1-5|TRBV23-1|few|NA
CASLRNQPQHF
TGCGCCAGCTTGAGAAATCAGCCCCAGCATTTT
>TRBJ2-2|TRBV14|NA|NA
CASSQDRVGGELFF
TGTGCCAGCAGCCAAGACAGGGTCGGCGGGGAGCTGTTTTTT
>TRBJ1-5|TRBV20-1|many|TRBD1
CSARSGTALLAQHF
TGCAGTGCTAGATCCGGGACAGCCTTGTTAGCCCAGCATTTT
>TRBJ2-1|TRBV29-1|few|NA
CSVEDRGYEQFF
TGCAGCGTTGAAGATCGGGGCTATGAGCAGTTCTTC
>TRBJ1-5|TRBV5-6|many|TRBD1
CASSLGTGHDNQPQHF
TGTGCCAGCAGCTTGGGGACAGGCCATGATAATCAGCCCCAGCATTTT
>TRBJ2-1|TRBV20-1|many|TRBD2
CSATLAGLENEQFF
TGCAGTGCTACCCTAGCGGGACTAGAGAATGAGCAGTTCTTC
>TRBJ1-2|TRBV29-1|many|NA
CSVEDWRWAYGYTF
TGCAGCGTTGAAGATTGGCGGTGGGCCTATGGCTACACCTTC
>TRBJ2-2|TRBV3-1|NA|NA
CASSQFGGTNTGELFF
TGTGCCAGCAGCCAATTCGGGGGAACCAACACCGGGGAGCTGTTTTTT
>TRBJ2-2|TRBV29-1|few|TRBD2
CSVDGRRTENTGELFF
TGCAGCGTTGACGGGAGGCGGACGGAGAACACCGGGGAGCTGTTTTTT
>TRBJ1-3|TRBV6-5|NA|TRBD1
CASSYSLGTGPDTIYF
TGTGCCAGCAGTTACTCTCTAGGGACAGGGCCGGACACCATATATTTT
>TRBJ1-6|TRBV11-2|many|NA
CASSSTGKSLHF
TGTGCCAGCAGCTCTACAGGGAAATCCCTCCACTTT
>TRBJ2-3|TRBV7-2|few|TRBD2
CASREGLAETDTQYF
TGTGCCAGCAGGGAGGGACTAGCGGAGACAGATACGCAGTATTTT
>TRBJ1-4|TRBV10-3|NA|NA
CAISEKRSEKLFF
TGTGCCATCAGTGAGAAAAGGAGCGAAAAACTGTTTTTT
>TRBJ2-7|TRBV15|few|NA
CATSREKGITYEQYF
TGTGCCACCAGCAGAGAGAAAGGAATTACCTACGAGCAGTACTTC
>TRBJ1-1|TRBV6-5|few|NA
CASSYFTPGLLNTEAFF
TGTGCCAGCAGTTACTTCACACCCGGACTCCTCAACACTGAAGCTTTCTTT
>TRBJ2-5|TRBV29-1|many|NA
CSVLMDETQYF
TGCAGCGTCTTGATGGATGAGACCCAGTACTTC
>TRBJ2-1|TRBV7-7|few|NA
CASSLAPGSDNEQFF
TGTGCCAGCAGCTTAGCCCCAGGGTCGGACAATGAGCAGTTCTTC
>TRBJ2-2|TRBV11-2|many|NA
CASSSLIRSGTGELFF
TGTGCCAGCAGCTCTCTAATCAGATCGGGCACCGGGGAGCTGTTTTTT
>TRBJ2-3|TRBV12-3/TRBV12-4|many|NA
CASSLQGFTDTQYF
TGTGCCAGCAGTTTACAAGGGTTCACAGATACGCAGTATTTT
>TRBJ2-2|TRBV3-1|NA|TRBD2
CASSPFAGVNTGELFF
TGTGCCAGCAGCCCGTTCGCGGGGGTGAACACCGGGGAGCTGTTTTTT
>TRBJ2-7|TRBV28|many|NA
CASSLSLQGNEQYF
TGTGCCAGCAGCCTATCGTTGCAGGGCAACGAGCAGTACTTC
>TRBJ2-7|TRBV6-5|NA|NA
CASRAGTYEQYF
TGTGCCAGCCGGGCAGGGACTTACGAGCAGTACTTC